This T cell receptor (beta chain) originates from a study of PD-1 blockade in classical Hodgkin lymphoma. In the study overall: Nivolumab was administered to patients intravenously at 3 mg/kg every 2 weeks. Study-wide results and limits: Healthy donors were reported to have higher baseline TCR diversity than newly diagnosed patients. CD4+ TCR diversity climbed significantly by C4D1, unlike CD8+ TCR diversity.

The CDR3 has 13 residues. Between the trimmed V and J ends, which lost 4 bases and 7 bases, there was a span of 11 bases. Looked up from germline, CDR1 is SGHRS and CDR2 is YFSETQ. Concerning this clone itself: Its antigen is undetermined.

Every patient relapsed after autologous stem cell transplantation, and brentuximab vedotin exposure varied. Classification of best responses gave complete response, partial response or progressive disease. TCRdb's table, derived via immunoSEQ multiplex PCR, lists solely in-frame clones and lacks some. The sample lists fewer than 70,000 clones; about 88% were seen once. The J gene is TRBJ2-2, the V gene TRBV5-1; D is unclear. This TCR was recovered from a human donor with classical Hodgkin lymphoma. Here the sequenced sample was peripheral blood mononuclear cells (PBMCs), taken before the second cycle of nivolumab. The CDR3 coding sequence is TGCGCCAGCAGCCCCGGGTCGGTCGGGGAGCTGTTTTTT. This translates into CASSPGSVGELFF.